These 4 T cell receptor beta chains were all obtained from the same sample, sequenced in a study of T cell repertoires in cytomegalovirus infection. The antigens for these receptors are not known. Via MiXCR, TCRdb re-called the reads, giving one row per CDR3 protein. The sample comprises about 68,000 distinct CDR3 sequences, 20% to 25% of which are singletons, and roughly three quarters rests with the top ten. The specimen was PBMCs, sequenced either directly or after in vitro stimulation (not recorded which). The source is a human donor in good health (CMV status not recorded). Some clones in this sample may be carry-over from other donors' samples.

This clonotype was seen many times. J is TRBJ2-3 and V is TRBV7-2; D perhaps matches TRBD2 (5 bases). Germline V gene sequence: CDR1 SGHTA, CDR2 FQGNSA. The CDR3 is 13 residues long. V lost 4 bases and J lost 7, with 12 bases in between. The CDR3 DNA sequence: TGTGCCAGCAGCTCAAGGACTCACCATACGCAGTATTTT. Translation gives CASSSRTHHTQYF. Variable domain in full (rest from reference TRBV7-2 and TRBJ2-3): GAGVSQSPSNKVTEKGKDVELRCDPISGHTALYWYRQSLGQGLEFLIYFQGNSAPDKSGLPSDRFSAERTGGSVSTLTIQRTQQEDSAVYLCASSSRTHHTQYFGPGTRLTVL.

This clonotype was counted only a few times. CDR3 nucleotides: TGTGCCAGCAGCACAAGACTAGCGGGAGAAGGAGGAGAGACCCAGTACTTC. Translating it yields CASSTRLAGEGGETQYF. J is TRBJ2-5 and V is TRBV7-2; 12 bases match TRBD2. This CDR3 is 17 amino acids long. The germline V gene has CDR1 SGHTA and CDR2 FQGNSA. Trimming cost V 5 bases and J 4 bases; bases outside gene matches: 11.

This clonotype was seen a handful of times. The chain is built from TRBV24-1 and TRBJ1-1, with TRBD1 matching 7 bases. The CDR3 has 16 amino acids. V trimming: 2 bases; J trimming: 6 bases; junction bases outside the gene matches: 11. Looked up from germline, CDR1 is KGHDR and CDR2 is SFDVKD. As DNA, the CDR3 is TGTGCCACCAGTGATTCAACCCCCGGGACAGATTCTGAAGCTTTCTTT. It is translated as CATSDSTPGTDSEAFF.

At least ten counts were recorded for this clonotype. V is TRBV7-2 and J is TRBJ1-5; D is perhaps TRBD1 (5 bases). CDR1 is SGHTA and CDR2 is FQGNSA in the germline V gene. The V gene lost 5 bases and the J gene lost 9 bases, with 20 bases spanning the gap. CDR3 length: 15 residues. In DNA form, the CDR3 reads TGTGCCAGCAGCCCCGGTGAGGGACCCCAGGGGCCCCAGCATTTT. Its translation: CASSPGEGPQGPQHF.